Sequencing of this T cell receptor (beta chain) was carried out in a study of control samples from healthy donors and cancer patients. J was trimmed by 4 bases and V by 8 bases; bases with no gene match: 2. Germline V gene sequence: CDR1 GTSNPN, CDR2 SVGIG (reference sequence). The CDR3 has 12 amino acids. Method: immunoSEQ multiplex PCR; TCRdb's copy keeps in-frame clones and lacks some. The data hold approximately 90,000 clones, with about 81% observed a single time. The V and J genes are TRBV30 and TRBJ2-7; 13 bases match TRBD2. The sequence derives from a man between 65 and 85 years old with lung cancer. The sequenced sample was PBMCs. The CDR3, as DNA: TGTGCCGGGACTAGCGGGGCTTACGAGCAGTACTTC. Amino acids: CAGTSGAYEQYF.